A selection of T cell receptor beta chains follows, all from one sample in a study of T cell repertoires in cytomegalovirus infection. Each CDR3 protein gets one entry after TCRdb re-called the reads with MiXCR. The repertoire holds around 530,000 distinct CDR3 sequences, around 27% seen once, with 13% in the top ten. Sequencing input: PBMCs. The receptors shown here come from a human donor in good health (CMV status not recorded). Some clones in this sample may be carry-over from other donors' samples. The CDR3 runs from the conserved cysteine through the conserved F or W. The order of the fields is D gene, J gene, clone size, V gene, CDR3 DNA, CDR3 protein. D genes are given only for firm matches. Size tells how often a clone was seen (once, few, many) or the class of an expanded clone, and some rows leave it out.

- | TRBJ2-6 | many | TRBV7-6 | TGTGCCAGCAGCTCCCCAACTGGGGCCAACGTCCTGACTTTC | CASSSPTGANVLTF
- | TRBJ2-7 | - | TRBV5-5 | TGTGCCAGCAGCCTCTATGGGGTAGGATACGAGCAGTACTTC | CASSLYGVGYEQYF
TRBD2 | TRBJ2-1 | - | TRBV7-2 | TGTGCCAGCAGCTTAGTAGGGACTAGTAGGGACAATGAGCAGTTCTTC | CASSLVGTSRDNEQFF
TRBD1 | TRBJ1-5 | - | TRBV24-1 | TGTGCCACCAGTGATTCTGAAGTCGGGACAGGTCTTGGTCAGCCCCAGCATTTT | CATSDSEVGTGLGQPQHF
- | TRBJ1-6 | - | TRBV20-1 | TGCAGTGCTAGTTCCACAATTGATTCACCCCTCCACTTT | CSASSTIDSPLHF
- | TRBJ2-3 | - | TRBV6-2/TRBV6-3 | TGTGCCAGCAGTTACGGGGGAGGATCCACAGATACGCAGTATTTT | CASSYGGGSTDTQYF
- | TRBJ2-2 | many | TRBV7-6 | TGTGCCAGCAGCTTAGGTTCGGGAGTGAACACCGGGGAGCTGTTTTTT | CASSLGSGVNTGELFF
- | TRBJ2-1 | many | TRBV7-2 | TGTGCCAGCAGCGTAGACAGGACCAGATCAAGGGAGCAGTTCTTC | CASSVDRTRSREQFF
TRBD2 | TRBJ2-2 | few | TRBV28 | TGTGCCAGCAACCGGATCCTAGCGGGAGGGTGGACCGGGGAGCTGTTTTTT | CASNRILAGGWTGELFF
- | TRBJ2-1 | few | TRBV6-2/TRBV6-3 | TGTGCCAGCATTCGGACCCTCTCCCCCCACAATGAGCAGTTCTTC | CASIRTLSPHNEQFF
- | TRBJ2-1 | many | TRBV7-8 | TGTGCCAGCAGCTTGGGGTCGCCGATCTCCTACAATGAGCAGTTCTTC | CASSLGSPISYNEQFF
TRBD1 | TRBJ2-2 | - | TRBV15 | TGTGCCACCCATTTCGGACAGGGGAACACCGGGGAGCTGTTTTTT | CATHFGQGNTGELFF
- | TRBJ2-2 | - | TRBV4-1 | TGCGCCAGCGGCGCCAGCGGAGGAGGGACCGGGGAGCTGTTTTTT | CASGASGGGTGELFF
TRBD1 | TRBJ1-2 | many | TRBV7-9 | TGTGCCAGCAGAATTCTCGACGAACAGGGGGCTAACTATGGCTACACCTTC | CASRILDEQGANYGYTF
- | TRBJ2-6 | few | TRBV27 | TGTGCCAGCAGTCCTGGACGGGGGTTCGGCTCTGGGGCCAACGTCCTGACTTTC | CASSPGRGFGSGANVLTF
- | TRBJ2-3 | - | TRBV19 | TGTGCCAGTGGCCCCCTGGGTTCGACAGAGACCGTAGCGGCTACAGATACGCAGTATTTT | CASGPLGSTETVAATDTQYF
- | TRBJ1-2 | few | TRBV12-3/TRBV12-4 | TGTGCCAGCACCCCCGACAGGAACTATGGCTACACCTTC | CASTPDRNYGYTF
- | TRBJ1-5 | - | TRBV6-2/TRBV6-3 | TGTGCCAGCAGTTTCCCTAAGGGACAAGTCAATCAGCCCCAGCATTTT | CASSFPKGQVNQPQHF
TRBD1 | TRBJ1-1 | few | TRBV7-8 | TGTGCCAGCAGCTGGGACAGGGGAGGGAGTAAGGGCACTGAAGCTTTCTTT | CASSWDRGGSKGTEAFF
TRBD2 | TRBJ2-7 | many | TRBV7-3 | TGTGCCAGCAGCTCTAGCGGGAGCGGGGCCTACGAGCAGTACTTC | CASSSSGSGAYEQYF
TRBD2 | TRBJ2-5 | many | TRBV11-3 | TGTGCCAGCAGCCTCGGACTAGCGGGGACGGAGACCCAGTACTTC | CASSLGLAGTETQYF
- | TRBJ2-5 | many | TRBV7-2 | TGTGCCAGCAGCCCTGTTGGGGGAGAGACCCAGTACTTC | CASSPVGGETQYF
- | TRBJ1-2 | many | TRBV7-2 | TGTGCCAGCAGCTCGGGACCGAGTAACTATGGCTACACCTTC | CASSSGPSNYGYTF
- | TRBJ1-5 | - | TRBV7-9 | TGTGCCAGCAGCTTAGCGGGGCAGCGAGAGCCCCAGCATTTT | CASSLAGQREPQHF
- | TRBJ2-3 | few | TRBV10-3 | TGTGCCATCAGTGAGTCATCGGCGGGGAGCACAGATACGCAGTATTTT | CAISESSAGSTDTQYF
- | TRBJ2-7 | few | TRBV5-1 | TGCGCCAGCAGCTCGGAAGGGGTCAGCTTCGAGCAGTACTTC | CASSSEGVSFEQYF
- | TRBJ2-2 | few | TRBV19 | TGTGCCAGTAGTTTACAGGGAAAGACCGGGGAGCTGTTTTTT | CASSLQGKTGELFF
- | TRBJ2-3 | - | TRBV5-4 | TGTGCCAGCAGCACCTTGATAGCAGGCACAGATACGCAGTATTTT | CASSTLIAGTDTQYF
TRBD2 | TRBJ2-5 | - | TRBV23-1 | TGCGCCAGCAGTCAAGGAGCGGGAAATGAGACCCAGTACTTC | CASSQGAGNETQYF
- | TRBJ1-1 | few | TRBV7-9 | TGTGCCAGCAGCTGGGGGGAGGACACTGAAGCTTTCTTT | CASSWGEDTEAFF
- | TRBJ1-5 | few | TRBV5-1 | TGCGCCAGCAGCTTGTCCACAGGAGCCAATCAGCCCCAGCATTTT | CASSLSTGANQPQHF
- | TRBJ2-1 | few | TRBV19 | TGTGCCAGTACTTCCTCCCAGGTCTCCTACAATGAGCAGTTCTTC | CASTSSQVSYNEQFF
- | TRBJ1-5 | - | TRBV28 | TGTGCCAGCAGTTCCTCAGGGTGGTATCAGCCCCAGCATTTT | CASSSSGWYQPQHF
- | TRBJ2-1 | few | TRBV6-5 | TGTGCCAGCAGTTACTCCACTAGAGGTCATCGTGTTAGCGAGCAGTTCTTC | CASSYSTRGHRVSEQFF
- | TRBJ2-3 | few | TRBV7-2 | TGTGCCAGCAGCTTATTCCGGGGAGGAGCAGATACGCAGTATTTT | CASSLFRGGADTQYF
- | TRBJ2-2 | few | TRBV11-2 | TGTGCCAGCAGGGCCCTCAGCGGATACACCGGGGAGCTGTTTTTT | CASRALSGYTGELFF
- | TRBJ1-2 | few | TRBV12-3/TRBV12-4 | TGTGCCAGCAGTTTAAAAGGGGTTACTGGCTACACCTTC | CASSLKGVTGYTF
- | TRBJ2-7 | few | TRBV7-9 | TGTGCCGTAGACACCTGGGGGTACGAGCAGTACTTC | CAVDTWGYEQYF
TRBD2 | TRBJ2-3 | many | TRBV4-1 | TGCGCCAGCAGCGAAAGTAGCGGGAGAGGCACAGATACGCAGTATTTT | CASSESSGRGTDTQYF
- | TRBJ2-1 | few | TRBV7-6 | TGTGCCAGCAGCTTGGGCCAGTCTGACAATGAGCAGTTCTTC | CASSLGQSDNEQFF
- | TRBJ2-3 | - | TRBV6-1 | TGTGCCAGCAGTGAACTAGCAGCAGGCACAGATACGCAGTATTTT | CASSELAAGTDTQYF
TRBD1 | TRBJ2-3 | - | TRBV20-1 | TGCAGTGCTGTACCAGACCGGACAGGGGGCATAGATACGCAGTATTTT | CSAVPDRTGGIDTQYF
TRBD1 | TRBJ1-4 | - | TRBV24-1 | TGTGCCACCGCTTCCGGGACAGGTGGTGAAAAACTGTTTTTT | CATASGTGGEKLFF
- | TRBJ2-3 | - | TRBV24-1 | TGTGCCACCAGTGTCCCAGGAACGCTAGGCACAGATACGCAGTATTTT | CATSVPGTLGTDTQYF
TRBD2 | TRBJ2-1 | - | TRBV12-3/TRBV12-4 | TGTGCCAGCAGTCATCTGGGACTAGCATACAATGAGCAGTTCTTC | CASSHLGLAYNEQFF
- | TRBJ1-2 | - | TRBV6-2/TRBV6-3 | TGTGCCAGCAGGGGATCTACTACCTATGGCTACACCTTC | CASRGSTTYGYTF
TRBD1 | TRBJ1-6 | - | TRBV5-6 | TGTGCCAGCAGCCGCGGGACAGACTATTCACCCCTCCACTTT | CASSRGTDYSPLHF
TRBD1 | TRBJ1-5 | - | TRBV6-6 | TGTGCCAGCAGTACCCAAATATCGACAGGGGGCAAAGGTCAGCCCCAGCATTTT | CASSTQISTGGKGQPQHF
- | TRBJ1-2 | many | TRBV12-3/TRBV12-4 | TGTGCCAGCAGATCCGGGGGTTACTATGGCTACACCTTC | CASRSGGYYGYTF
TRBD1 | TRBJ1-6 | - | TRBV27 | TGTGCCAGCAGTTTACGGTTTTCAGGGGGTTCACCCCTCCACTTT | CASSLRFSGGSPLHF
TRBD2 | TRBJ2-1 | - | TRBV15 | TGTGCCACCAGGCCGGGACTAGCGGTGAGCTCCTACAATGAGCAGTTCTTC | CATRPGLAVSSYNEQFF
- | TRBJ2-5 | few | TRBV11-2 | TGTGCCAGCAGCTTAGTCCCGGGGGTCGAGACCCAGTACTTC | CASSLVPGVETQYF
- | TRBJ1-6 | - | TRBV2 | TGTGCCAGCAGTCCATCCAGCTCCTATAATTCACCCCTCCACTTT | CASSPSSSYNSPLHF
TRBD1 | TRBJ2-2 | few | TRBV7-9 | TGTGCCAGCATCCTTAGCGCTGGGACAGGGGGCCGGACCGGGGAGCTGTTTTTT | CASILSAGTGGRTGELFF
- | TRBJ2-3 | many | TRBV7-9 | TGTGCCAGCAGCTCGTCACGGACATCAGGCACAGATACGCAGTATTTT | CASSSSRTSGTDTQYF
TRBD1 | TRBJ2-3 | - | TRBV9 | TGTGCCAGCAGCGGGACAGGAATAAGCACAGATACGCAGTATTTT | CASSGTGISTDTQYF
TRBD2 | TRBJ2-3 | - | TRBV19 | TGTGCCAGTAGTAGGCGGGAGTGGTATACGCAGTATTTT | CASSRREWYTQYF
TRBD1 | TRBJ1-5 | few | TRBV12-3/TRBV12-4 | TGTGCCAGCACAGAAAATACAGGGGATCAGCCCCAGCATTTT | CASTENTGDQPQHF